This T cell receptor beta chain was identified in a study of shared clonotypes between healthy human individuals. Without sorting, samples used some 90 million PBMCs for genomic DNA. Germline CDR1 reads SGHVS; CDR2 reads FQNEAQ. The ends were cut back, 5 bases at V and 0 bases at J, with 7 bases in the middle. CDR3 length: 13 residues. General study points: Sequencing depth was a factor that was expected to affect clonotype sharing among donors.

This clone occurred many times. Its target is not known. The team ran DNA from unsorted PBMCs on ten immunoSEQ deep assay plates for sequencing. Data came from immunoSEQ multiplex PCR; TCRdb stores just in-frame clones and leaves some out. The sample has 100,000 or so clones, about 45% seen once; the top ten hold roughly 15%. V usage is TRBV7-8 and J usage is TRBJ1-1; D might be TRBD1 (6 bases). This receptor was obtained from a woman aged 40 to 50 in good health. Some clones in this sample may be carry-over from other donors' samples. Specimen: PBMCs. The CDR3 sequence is CASSGQLNTEAFF. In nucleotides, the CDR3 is TGTGCCAGCAGCGGACAGCTGAACACTGAAGCTTTCTTT.